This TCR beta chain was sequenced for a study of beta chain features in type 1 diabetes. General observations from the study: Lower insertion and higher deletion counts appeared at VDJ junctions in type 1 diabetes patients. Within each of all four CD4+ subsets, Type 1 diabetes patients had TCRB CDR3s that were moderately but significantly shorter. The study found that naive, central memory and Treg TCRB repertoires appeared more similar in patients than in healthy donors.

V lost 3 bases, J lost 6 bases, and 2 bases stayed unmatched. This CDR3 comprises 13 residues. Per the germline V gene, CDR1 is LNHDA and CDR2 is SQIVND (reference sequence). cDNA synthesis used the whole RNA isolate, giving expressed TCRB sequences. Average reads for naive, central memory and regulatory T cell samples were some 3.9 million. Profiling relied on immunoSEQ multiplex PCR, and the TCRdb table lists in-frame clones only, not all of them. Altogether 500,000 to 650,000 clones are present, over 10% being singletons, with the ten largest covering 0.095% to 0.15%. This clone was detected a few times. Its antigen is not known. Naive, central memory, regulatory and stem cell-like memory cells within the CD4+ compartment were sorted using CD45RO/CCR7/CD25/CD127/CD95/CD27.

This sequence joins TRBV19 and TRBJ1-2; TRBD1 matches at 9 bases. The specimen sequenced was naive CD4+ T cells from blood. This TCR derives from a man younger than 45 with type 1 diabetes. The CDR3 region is CASSMDRGHGYTF. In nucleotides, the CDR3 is TGTGCCAGTAGTATGGACAGGGGTCATGGCTACACCTTC.